This T cell receptor beta chain was observed in a study of blood T cell repertoires in COVID-19. Only in-frame clones appear in the TCRdb table, and some are missing; sequencing was by immunoSEQ multiplex PCR. The sample has 310,000 or so clones, around 88% seen once. This sequence originates from a middle-aged woman who had recovered from COVID-19. Sequencing input: PBMCs or T cells enriched from blood (not recorded which).

As DNA, the CDR3 is TGTGCCAGCACTAGCGGGCTGGGGCAGACCCAGTACTTC. As protein: CASTSGLGQTQYF. This chain links TRBV7-2 with TRBJ2-5, with 8 bases identical to TRBD2. The CDR3 is made up of 13 amino acids. The J segment lost 6 bases and the V segment lost 7 bases, leaving 7 bases of the junction unmatched. Per germline, CDR1 SGHTA and CDR2 FQGNSA.